The present T cell receptor beta chain was sequenced within a study of T cell responses to AZD1222 COVID-19 vaccine. The CDR3 is 14 amino acids. Per the germline V gene, CDR1 is SGHNT and CDR2 is YENEEA. The ends were cut back, 1 base at V and 7 bases at J, with 10 bases in the middle. This table comes from immunoSEQ multiplex PCR, and its TCRdb copy is limited to in-frame clones, with some not included. Here the sample spans 100,000 to 120,000 clones, 92% being singletons. This sequence was found in an adult in good health. The V gene is TRBV11-3, the J gene TRBJ2-2; the D gene could be TRBD1 or TRBD2 (5 bases each). Sequenced here: peripheral blood, sampled on day 0 of AZD1222 vaccination. DNA for the CDR3: TGTGCCAGCAGCTTAGTTGGGGACCTCGGGGAGCTGTTTTTT. This codes for CASSLVGDLGELFF.